These 17 T cell receptor beta chains were all obtained from the same sample, sequenced in a study of T cell responses to AZD1222 COVID-19 vaccine (dated by TCRdb to the early 2020s). Interpreted using the paper, the time point label stands for: about 28 days (+/-7) after the second vaccine dose. The library was generated by the immunoSEQ multiplex PCR assay. In its TCRdb copy, this immuneACCESS table keeps in-frame sequences only and misses some clones. Where compared with another copy, unresolved V genes explain less than half of these, and the others have no known cause. A total of tens of thousands of clones appear in this sample, about 90% of them only once. The top ten hold approximately 1.3% of the sample. The source was peripheral blood, collected 28 days after the second AZD1222 dose. These receptors were obtained from an adult who received the AZD1222 COVID-19 vaccine.

V and J are TRBV6-5 and TRBJ1-4, with TRBD1 identical over 7 bases. J gave up 0 bases and V 8 bases, and 3 bases lay outside the gene matches. CDR3 length: 14 amino acids. CDR1 and CDR2 from the germline V gene are MNHEY and SVGAGI. CDR3 in DNA: TGTGCCAGCGGGACAGTTGCAACTAATGAAAAACTGTTTTTT. Protein sequence: CASGTVATNEKLFF.

V and J are TRBV6-6 and TRBJ1-4; TRBD1 agrees at 8 bases. Germline V lookup: CDR1 MNHNY, CDR2 SVGAGI (reference sequence). The CDR3 loop spans 19 amino acids. V was clipped by 5 bases and J by 0 bases; unmatched bases: 14. The DNA of the CDR3 is TGTGCCAGCAGTCCGCTCCGGACAGGGTGGGGGGCAACTAATGAAAAACTGTTTTTT. This gives the protein CASSPLRTGWGATNEKLFF.

The chain employs TRBV19 and TRBJ2-3; D is possibly TRBD1 (5 bases). Trimming took off 5 bases at V and 2 bases at J, with 17 bases between the two ends. Germline-derived CDR1 and CDR2 are LNHDA and SQIVND (reference sequence). CDR3 size: 16 residues. CDR3 sequence (DNA): TGTGCCAGTAGTCCTAGGACCAGGGTGGCCACAGATACGCAGTATTTT. It specifies CASSPRTRVATDTQYF.

The chain is built from TRBV29-1 and TRBJ1-1; D is ambiguous. V lost 7 bases to trimming and J lost 1 base, with 4 bases between them. In germline, CDR1 is SQVTM, CDR2 ANQGSEA. This CDR3 region has 10 residues. CDR3 protein: CSAGNTEAFF. CDR3 coding DNA: TGCAGCGCTGGGAACACTGAAGCTTTCTTT.

This clone was seen only a few times. V usage is TRBV5-1 and J usage is TRBJ1-2, with 7 positions matching TRBD1. This CDR3 is built from 16 residues. Germline assignment: CDR1 SGHRS and CDR2 YFSETQ. V gave up 4 bases and J gave up 8 bases; unmatched junction bases: 17. CDR3: CASSGGATGLESGYTF. CDR3 coding DNA: TGCGCCAGCAGCGGGGGTGCGACAGGGTTGGAGAGCGGCTACACCTTC.

In this sample, this clone turned up a few times. V is TRBV11-2 and J is TRBJ1-2, with 7 bases aligning to TRBD1. The germline V gene has CDR1 SGHAT and CDR2 FQNNGV. The CDR3 sequence is 17 residues long. With 1 base clipped from V and 5 bases from J, the junction kept 13 bases outside the gene matches. CDR3 nucleotide sequence: TGTGCCAGCAGCTTAGCATTTCGTCGGGACAGAGATTATGGCTACACCTTC. This encodes CASSLAFRRDRDYGYTF.

The chain has TRBV19 and TRBJ2-7; D may be TRBD2 (5 bases). This CDR3 region has 14 residues. V was trimmed by 2 bases and J by 2 bases, leaving 10 bases between them. Germline V gene data show CDR1 as LNHDA and CDR2 as SQIVND (reference sequence). As DNA, the CDR3 is TGTGCCAGTAGTATATCGGGAACTACCTACGAGCAGTACTTC. Translating it yields CASSISGTTYEQYF.

V usage is TRBV6-5 and J usage is TRBJ1-5; the match to TRBD1 covers 8 bases. The CDR3 loop spans 15 amino acids. Unmatched junction bases numbered 4, after V lost 6 bases and J lost 0 bases. Germline CDR1 is MNHEY and CDR2 is SVGAGI. The CDR3 is CASSQDRASNQPQHF. The CDR3 nucleotides are TGTGCCAGCAGCCAGGACAGGGCTAGCAATCAGCCCCAGCATTTT.

This clone has a single count. The chain joins TRBV27 to TRBJ2-7; TRBD1 or TRBD2 may be the D gene (6 bases each). Germline-derived CDR1 and CDR2 are MNHEY and SMNVEV (reference sequence). V lost 4 bases to trimming and J lost 7 bases, with 17 bases between them. This CDR3 is 14 amino acids long. DNA for the CDR3: TGTGCCAGCAGTTGGGGGGCAGGGCCTAGGGAGCAGTACTTC. It translates to CASSWGAGPREQYF.

A note on this clone: The junction and the germline gene differ at one end; a read error may be behind it. The genes are TRBV18 and TRBJ2-2; possible D gene TRBD1, 6 bases. Germline CDR1 is KGHSH and CDR2 is LQKENI. This CDR3 contains 15 residues. Here the CDR3 DNA reads TGTGCCAGCTTACCAGGACAGTCGAACACCGGGGAGCTGTTTTTT. As protein: CASLPGQSNTGELFF.

This clone was counted once. The chain links TRBV7-2 to TRBJ1-6, with D unclear. The CDR3 loop spans 15 amino acids. Looked up from germline, CDR1 is SGHTA and CDR2 is FQGNSA. Trimming removed 0 bases from V and 10 bases from J, with 13 bases in between. In DNA form, the CDR3 reads TGTGCCAGCAGCTTAGCGGTCGGAGTTCGGTCACCCCTCCACTTT. Amino acids: CASSLAVGVRSPLHF. The entire variable domain, with the rest obtained from reference TRBV7-2 and TRBJ1-6, is as follows: GAGVSQSPSNKVTEKGKDVELRCDPISGHTALYWYRQSLGQGLEFLIYFQGNSAPDKSGLPSDRFSAERTGGSVSTLTIQRTQQEDSAVYLCASSLAVGVRSPLHFGNGTRLTVT.

The chain uses TRBV6-5 and TRBJ1-2; tentative D call: TRBD1 (5 bases). This CDR3 contains 13 residues. Germline V gene sequence: CDR1 MNHEY, CDR2 SVGAGI. Between the trimmed V and J ends, which lost 5 bases and 2 bases, there was a span of 9 bases. The CDR3 sequence: CASSRTGNYGYTF. CDR3 bases: TGTGCCAGCAGTCGTACAGGAAACTATGGCTACACCTTC.

J is TRBJ2-5 and V is TRBV7-2, with 10 bases fitting TRBD1. V was clipped by 4 bases and J by 7 bases; unmatched bases: 6. CDR1 and CDR2 (germline): SGHTA, FQGNSA. CDR3 length: 14 amino acids. In nucleotides, the CDR3 is TGTGCCAGCAGCTGGGGACAGGGGTTGGGGACCCAGTACTTC. Its protein is CASSWGQGLGTQYF.

V is TRBV19 and J is TRBJ2-1; no reliable D call. V was trimmed by 3 bases and J by 5 bases, leaving 17 bases between them. Germline CDR1 and CDR2: LNHDA and SQIVND (reference sequence). The CDR3 is 16 residues long. This CDR3 reads CASSIQPSPLNNEQFF. CDR3 coding DNA: TGTGCCAGTAGTATCCAACCCTCTCCCCTAAACAATGAGCAGTTCTTC.

V gene TRBV19 combines with J gene TRBJ1-2, with 7 bases aligning to TRBD1. Germline values: CDR1 LNHDA, CDR2 SQIVND (reference sequence). The CDR3 contains 14 residues. V shed 8 bases, J shed 2 bases, and the junction held 8 bases outside the gene matches. The chain's CDR3 is CASRRQGRNYGYTF. The CDR3 DNA reads as TGTGCCAGTCGTAGACAGGGTCGGAACTATGGCTACACCTTC.

The chain recombines TRBV2 with TRBJ1-1; D not resolved. From germline, CDR1 is SNHLY and CDR2 FYNNEI. The CDR3 has 14 amino acids. V gave up 4 bases and J gave up 0 bases, with 9 bases separating them. CDR3 region: CASSGTFMNTEAFF. DNA of the CDR3: TGTGCCAGCAGTGGGACCTTTATGAACACTGAAGCTTTCTTT.

V usage is TRBV16 and J usage is TRBJ1-5; TRBD1 agrees at 7 bases. With V trimmed by 6 bases and J by 8 bases, 7 bases remained unmatched. In germline, CDR1 is KGHSY, CDR2 FQNENV. The CDR3 covers 13 residues. The CDR3 nucleotides read TGTGCCAGCAGTACAGGGGTAGTGGAGCCCCAGCATTTT. Translating gives CASSTGVVEPQHF. Filled out from reference TRBV16 and TRBJ1-5, the complete variable domain reads GEEVAQTPKHLVRGEGQKAKLYCAPIKGHSYVFWYQQVLKNEFKFLISFQNENVFDETGMPKERFSAKCLPNSPCSLEIQATKLEDSAVYFCASSTGVVEPQHFGDGTRLSIL.